The subject of this entry is one T cell receptor (beta chain). Its antigen is as yet unknown. Profiled with immunoSEQ multiplex PCR; TCRdb holds only in-frame clones, not every one. Counted here are thousands of clones, roughly 86% occurring once; the ten biggest clones make up roughly 18%. These data are taken from a study of STAT3 mutations in large granular lymphocyte leukemia. The overall study: Roughly half the longitudinally sequenced T-LGLL patients had canonical STAT3 mutations. More than half of T-LGLL patients received immunosuppressive therapy.

General study results and limits: In T-cell large granular lymphocyte leukemia, about half of patients showed multiple immunodominant subclonotypes.

The germline gives CDR1 SGHNT, CDR2 YYREEE (reference sequence). The CDR3 runs 13 residues. V lost 1 base and J lost 8; bases outside the gene matches: 2. The gene calls are TRBV5-4 and TRBJ1-4; 7 bases fit TRBD1. The material sequenced was PBMCs. This sequence was found in a human donor with T large granular lymphocyte leukemia. Some clones in this sample may be carry-over from other donors' samples. DNA of the CDR3: TGTGCCAGCAGCTTGACAGGGGACGAAAAACTGTTTTTT. It codes for CASSLTGDEKLFF.